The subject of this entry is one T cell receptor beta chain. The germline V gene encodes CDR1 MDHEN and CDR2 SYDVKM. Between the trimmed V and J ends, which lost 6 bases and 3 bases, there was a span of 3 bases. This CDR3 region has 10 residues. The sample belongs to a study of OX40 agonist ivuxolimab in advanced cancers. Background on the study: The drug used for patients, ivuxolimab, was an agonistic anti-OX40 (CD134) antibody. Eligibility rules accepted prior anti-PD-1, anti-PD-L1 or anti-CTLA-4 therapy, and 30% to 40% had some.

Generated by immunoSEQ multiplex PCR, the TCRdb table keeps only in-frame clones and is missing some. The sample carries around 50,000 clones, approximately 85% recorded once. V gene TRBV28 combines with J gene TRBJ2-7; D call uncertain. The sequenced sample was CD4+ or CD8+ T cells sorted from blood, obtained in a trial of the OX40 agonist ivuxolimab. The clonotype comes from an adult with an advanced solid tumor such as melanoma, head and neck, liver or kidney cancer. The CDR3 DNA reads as TGTGCCAGCAGAAGCTACGAGCAGTACTTC. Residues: CASRSYEQYF.